This T cell receptor beta chain was sequenced in a study of cytomegalovirus exposure and HLA in healthy donors. About the study: Approximately 85 million unique TCRs from HLA-typed donors were held in an early data release.

V lost 8 bases, J lost 1 base, and 9 bases stayed unmatched. The CDR3 loop spans 16 amino acids. Germline V gives CDR1 MDHEN, CDR2 SYDVKM. As to this clone: The antigen is undetermined.

Notes on the study in general: TCR beta sequences reportedly predicted the HLA-A and HLA-B alleles of most subjects accurately.

Amplification used 60 Vbeta primers and 13 Jbeta primers. Assay: immunoSEQ multiplex PCR; the TCRdb copy retains only in-frame clones and omits some. The data show over 150,000 clones, about 80% seen once. This clonotype was obtained from a woman aged 25 to 39 in good health and CMV-seropositive. This chain links TRBV28 with TRBJ2-2, with 8 bases lining up with TRBD1. Material for sequencing was PBMCs. CDR3: CASCGRGRRNTGELFF. CDR3 bases: TGTGCCAGCTGCGGCAGGGGGCGCCGGAACACCGGGGAGCTGTTTTTT.